This TCR beta chain was observed in a study of blood T cell repertoires in COVID-19. Study at large: Sample material is recorded as cDNA or gDNA derived from T cells, B-cell-depleted T cells, or PBMCs.

V was pared by 4 bases and J by 0 bases, with 7 bases between. This CDR3 is built from 13 residues. Per the germline V gene, CDR1 is LGHDT and CDR2 is YNNKEL (reference sequence). In this sample, this clone turned up once. Under the authors' procedure: Cell counts per sample came from amplifying reference gene primers. Sequenced by immunoSEQ multiplex PCR; TCRdb stores in-frame clones only, minus some. For V, J and clone size, that table is used; D and trimming come from the DNA. Here the sample spans about 270,000 clones, around 85% being singletons. The Seattle site enrolled patients during active infection and followed them longitudinally.

The chain has TRBV3-1 (or the pseudogene TRBV3-2) and TRBJ2-7; D not resolved. This clonotype originated in a woman aged 30 to 39 with COVID-19, enrolled during active disease. Sequences were obtained from peripheral blood. The CDR3 region is CASSPRSSYEQYF. The CDR3 DNA reads as TGTGCCAGCAGCCCTAGGAGCTCCTACGAGCAGTACTTC.